The present entry profiles one TCR beta chain with its context. The sample comes from a study of control samples from healthy donors and cancer patients. Profiling relied on immunoSEQ multiplex PCR, and the TCRdb table lists in-frame clones only, not all of them. The sample lists 100,000 to 110,000 clones, about 90% occurring once. The CDR3 length is 14 residues. Trimming removed 7 bases at V and 3 bases at J, with 16 bases between. Germline V lookup: CDR1 SGHNT, CDR2 YYREEE (reference sequence). The chain uses TRBV5-4 and TRBJ1-1; D is unclear. The TCR sequence derives from a woman in her forties or fifties in good health. The sequenced material came from blood. The CDR3 DNA reads as TGTGCCAGCTTCGTGGCCCTAGGGCACACTGAAGCTTTCTTT. It encodes CASFVALGHTEAFF. The variable domain in full, completed from reference TRBV5-4 and TRBJ1-1, reads ETGVTQSPTHLIKTRGQQVTLRCSSQSGHNTVSWYQQALGQGPQFIFQYYREEENGRGNFPPRFSGLQFPNYSSELNVNALELDDSALYLCASFVALGHTEAFFGQGTRLTVV.